Each of the 6 T cell receptor beta chains below was sequenced from the same sample in a study of cytomegalovirus exposure and HLA in healthy donors. The PCR was carried out with 60 Vbeta primers and 13 Jbeta primers. This table comes from immunoSEQ multiplex PCR, and its TCRdb copy is limited to in-frame clones, with some not included. This sample carries about 110,000 clones, under 80% of them seen once, and the ten largest clones take approximately 3.7%. The sequenced sample consisted of PBMCs. The receptors were gathered from a man aged 55-75 years in good health and CMV-seronegative.

The chain joins TRBV7-2 to TRBJ1-1, with 9 bases fitting TRBD1. The V and J ends lost 5 bases and 4 bases, in that order; junction bases with no gene match: 14. Per germline, CDR1 SGHTA and CDR2 FQGNSA. This CDR3 comprises 17 residues. CDR3 sequence: CASSQGYRGRRGTEAFF. CDR3 DNA sequence: TGTGCCAGCAGCCAAGGGTACAGGGGGCGGAGGGGCACTGAAGCTTTCTTT.

The V call is TRBV5-1, the J call TRBJ2-1, with TRBD2 matching 10 bases. CDR3 length: 16 amino acids. The junction had 7 bases not matched to a gene; V was cut back by 4 bases and J by 3 bases. Germline V CDR1 and CDR2: SGHRS, YFSETQ. The CDR3 nucleotides read TGCGCCAGCAGCCTCAACCCTAGCGGGGGCTACAATGAGCAGTTCTTC. The encoded protein is CASSLNPSGGYNEQFF.

The chain combines TRBV27 with TRBJ2-2; D unresolved. Germline lookup yields CDR1 MNHEY and CDR2 SMNVEV (reference sequence). Trimming took off 3 bases at V and 1 base at J, with 12 bases between the two ends. This CDR3 region has 16 residues. This CDR3 is CASSFIDTVNTGELFF. CDR3 nucleotides: TGTGCCAGCAGTTTCATCGACACTGTGAACACCGGGGAGCTGTTTTTT.

The chain carries TRBV5-6 and TRBJ2-3; a weak D match, TRBD1 (6 bases). V was pared by 0 bases and J by 0 bases, with 8 bases between. This CDR3 region has 15 residues. From germline, CDR1 is SGHDT and CDR2 YYEEEE. The CDR3 sequence: CASSLGGLSTDTQYF. In nucleotides, the CDR3 is TGTGCCAGCAGCTTGGGGGGGCTCAGCACAGATACGCAGTATTTT. The full variable domain, in which reference TRBV5-6 and TRBJ2-3 provide the parts outside the CDR3, is DAGVTQSPTHLIKTRGQQVTLRCSPKSGHDTVSWYQQALGQGPQFIFQYYEEEERQRGNFPDRFSGHQFPNYSSELNVNALLLGDSALYLCASSLGGLSTDTQYFGPGTRLTVL.

This chain connects TRBV19 to TRBJ1-1, with D uncertain. V was shortened by 0 bases and J by 5 bases, with 10 bases between the two germline ends. Germline assignment: CDR1 LNHDA and CDR2 SQIVND (reference sequence). CDR3 length: 14 residues. CDR3 in amino acids: CASSIEIGRTEAFF. CDR3 nucleotide sequence: TGTGCCAGTAGTATAGAAATAGGGAGGACTGAAGCTTTCTTT. The full variable domain, rest sourced from reference TRBV19 and TRBJ1-1, is DGGITQSPKYLFRKEGQNVTLSCEQNLNHDAMYWYRQDPGQGLRLIYYSQIVNDFQKGDIAEGYSVSREKKESFPLTVTSAQKNPTAFYLCASSIEIGRTEAFFGQGTRLTVV.

This clone showed up just a few times. The rearrangement links TRBV7-6 to TRBJ1-1; 8 positions agree with TRBD1. The V gene end was trimmed by 5 bases and the J gene end by 4 bases; junction bases not matched to a gene: 18. This CDR3 is built from 18 residues. From germline, CDR1 is SGHVS and CDR2 FNYEAQ. CDR3 in amino acids: CASSPAFRAGGGGTEAFF. CDR3 in DNA: TGTGCCAGCAGCCCCGCCTTTAGGGCAGGGGGCGGGGGCACTGAAGCTTTCTTT.